Listed here are 10 T cell receptor beta chains from one sample, sequenced in a study of blood T cell repertoires in COVID-19. Assay used: immunoSEQ multiplex PCR; TCRdb lists only in-frame clones, some missing. This table holds 140,000 or so clones, 85% found once. The sequenced material came from PBMCs or T cells enriched from blood (not recorded which). The receptors stem from a woman aged 35 to 49 who had recovered from COVID-19.

CDR3 residues: CASSQEGGSSYNSPLHF. Here the CDR3 DNA reads TGTGCCAGCAGCCAAGAAGGAGGCAGCTCCTATAATTCACCCCTCCACTTT. This sequence joins TRBV3-1 (or the pseudogene TRBV3-2) and TRBJ1-6; no definite D call. Trimming removed 0 bases at V and 0 bases at J, with 9 bases between. The germline V gene encodes CDR1 LGHDT and CDR2 YNNKEL (reference sequence). This CDR3 region has 17 residues.

This chain connects TRBV30 to TRBJ2-3, with TRBD2 as a possible D gene (6 bases). The CDR3 extends over 13 amino acids. V lost 0 bases and J 4 bases, leaving 8 bases between the germline ends. Germline values: CDR1 GTSNPN, CDR2 SVGIG (reference sequence). The CDR3 DNA sequence: TGTGCCTGGAGTGTTATAGCGGCAGATACGCAGTATTTT. Encoded protein: CAWSVIAADTQYF.

The V gene is TRBV6-5, the J gene TRBJ1-5; D perhaps matches TRBD1 (5 bases). Germline V gene sequence: CDR1 MNHEY, CDR2 SVGAGI. The V end was cut by 7 bases, the J end by 7 bases, with 17 bases between. This CDR3 region has 14 residues. The CDR3, as DNA: TGTGCCAGCACTCCTGGGGGGGTAGACCAGCCCCAGCATTTT. Translated: CASTPGGVDQPQHF.

The chain recombines TRBV4-1 with TRBJ2-3; TRBD2 agrees at 9 bases. Germline V gene sequence: CDR1 MGHRA, CDR2 YSYEKL. J was trimmed by 3 bases and V by 2 bases; bases with no gene match: 9. The CDR3 is 17 residues long. CDR3 residues: CASSQLGVSGGTDTQYF. The CDR3 region has the DNA TGCGCCAGCAGCCAACTGGGTGTTAGCGGGGGAACAGATACGCAGTATTTT.

V gene TRBV5-6 combines with J gene TRBJ2-1, with 14 bases lining up with TRBD2. Trimming cost V 3 bases and J 6 bases; bases outside gene matches: 2. This CDR3 has 15 residues. Germline assignment: CDR1 SGHDT and CDR2 YYEEEE. This chain's CDR3 is CASSYGTSGSNEQFF. CDR3 bases: TGTGCCAGCAGCTACGGGACTAGCGGGAGCAATGAGCAGTTCTTC.

The V and J genes are TRBV24-1 and TRBJ1-2; D possibly corresponds to TRBD1 (5 bases). Per germline, CDR1 KGHDR and CDR2 SFDVKD. The CDR3 sequence is 18 residues long. Trimming pared 0 bases from V and 6 bases from J, leaving 22 bases between. The CDR3 loop reads CATSDLPGRGHPFNGYTF. The CDR3 DNA follows: TGTGCCACCAGTGATTTGCCGGGGAGGGGCCACCCCTTTAATGGCTACACCTTC.

This clone was observed at least ten times. The chain has TRBV13 and TRBJ1-6; TRBD1 aligns across 7 bases. With V trimmed by 0 bases and J by 8 bases, 4 bases remained unmatched. Germline CDR1 reads PRHDT; CDR2 reads FYEKMQ (reference sequence). The CDR3 is made up of 15 amino acids. The CDR3 bases are TGTGCCAGCAGCTTAGGAGGGGGCGATTATTCACCCCTCCACTTT. Protein: CASSLGGGDYSPLHF.

This clone has ten or more counts. Other DNA sequences in the sample encode the same CDR3. V usage is TRBV5-1 and J usage is TRBJ2-2; 10 nucleotides agree with TRBD1. Germline lookup yields CDR1 SGHRS and CDR2 YFSETQ. The CDR3 spans 16 residues. V gave up 3 bases and J gave up 3 bases; unmatched junction bases: 5. CDR3 in amino acids: CASSWGGTGDTGELFF. The CDR3 DNA sequence: TGCGCCAGCAGCTGGGGCGGGACAGGGGACACCGGGGAGCTGTTTTTT.

This clone ranks as medium-sized (0.01 to 0.1%). This sequence joins TRBV5-4 and TRBJ2-7; 9 nucleotides match TRBD2. The germline V gene has CDR1 SGHNT and CDR2 YYREEE (reference sequence). Germline trimming cut 0 bases from V and 2 bases from J; bases unmatched to any gene: 3. The CDR3 sequence is 15 residues long. The CDR3 nucleotides read TGTGCCAGCAGCTTGGATGGCGGGGGGGCCTACGAGCAGTACTTC. This codes for CASSLDGGGAYEQYF. Drawing the rest from reference TRBV5-4 and TRBJ2-7, the complete variable domain is ETGVTQSPTHLIKTRGQQVTLRCSSQSGHNTVSWYQQALGQGPQFIFQYYREEENGRGNFPPRFSGLQFPNYSSELNVNALELDDSALYLCASSLDGGGAYEQYFGPGTRLTVT.

The chain couples TRBV7-9 to TRBJ2-7; tentative D call: TRBD2 (5 bases). The germline V gene encodes CDR1 SEHNR and CDR2 FQNEAQ (reference sequence). The CDR3 has 14 residues. Trimming removed 4 bases at V and 3 bases at J, with 13 bases between. DNA of the CDR3: TGTGCCAGCAGCTCTCCGAGAGGGAGCTACGAGCAGTACTTC. This encodes CASSSPRGSYEQYF.